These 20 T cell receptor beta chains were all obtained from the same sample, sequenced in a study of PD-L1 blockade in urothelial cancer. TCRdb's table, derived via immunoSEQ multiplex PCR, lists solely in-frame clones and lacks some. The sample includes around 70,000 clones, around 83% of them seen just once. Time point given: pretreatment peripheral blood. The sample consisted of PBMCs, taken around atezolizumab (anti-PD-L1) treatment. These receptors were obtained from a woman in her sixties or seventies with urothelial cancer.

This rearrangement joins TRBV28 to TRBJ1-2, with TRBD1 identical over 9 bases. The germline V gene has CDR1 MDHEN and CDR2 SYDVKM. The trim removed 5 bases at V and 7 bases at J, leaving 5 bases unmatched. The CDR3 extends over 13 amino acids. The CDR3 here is CASSSGQGSGYTF. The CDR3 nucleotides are TGTGCCAGCAGTAGTGGACAGGGGAGTGGCTACACCTTC.

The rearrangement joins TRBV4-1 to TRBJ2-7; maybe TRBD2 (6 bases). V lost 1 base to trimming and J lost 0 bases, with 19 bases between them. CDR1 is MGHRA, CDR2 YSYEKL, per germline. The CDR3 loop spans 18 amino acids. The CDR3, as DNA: TGCGCCAGCAGCCAAGGGAACCAGGACTATTCCTTCTCCTACGAGCAGTACTTC. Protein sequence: CASSQGNQDYSFSYEQYF.

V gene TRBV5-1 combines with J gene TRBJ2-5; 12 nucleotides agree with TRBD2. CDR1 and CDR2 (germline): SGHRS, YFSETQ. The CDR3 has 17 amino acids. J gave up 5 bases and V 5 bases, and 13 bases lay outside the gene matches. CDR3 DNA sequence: TGCGCCAGCAGTCGGACTAGCGGGGACCTAAATTTGGAGACCCAGTACTTC. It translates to CASSRTSGDLNLETQYF.

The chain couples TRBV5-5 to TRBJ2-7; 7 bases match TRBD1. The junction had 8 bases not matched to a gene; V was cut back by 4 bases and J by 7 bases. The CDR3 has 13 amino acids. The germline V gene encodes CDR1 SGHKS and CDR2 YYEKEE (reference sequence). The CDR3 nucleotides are TGTGCCAGCAGCCCCGACAGGGTCGGGGAGCAGTACTTC. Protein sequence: CASSPDRVGEQYF. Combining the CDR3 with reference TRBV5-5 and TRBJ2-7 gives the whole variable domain DAGVTQSPTHLIKTRGQQVTLRCSPISGHKSVSWYQQVLGQGPQFIFQYYEKEERGRGNFPDRFSARQFPNYSSELNVNALLLGDSALYLCASSPDRVGEQYFGPGTRLTVT.

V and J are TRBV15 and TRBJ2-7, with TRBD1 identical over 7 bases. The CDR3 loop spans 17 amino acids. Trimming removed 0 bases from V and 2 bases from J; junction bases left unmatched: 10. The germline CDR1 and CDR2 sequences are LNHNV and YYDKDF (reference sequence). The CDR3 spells CATSRDTARTGAYEQYF. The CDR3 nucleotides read TGTGCCACCAGCAGAGATACCGCCCGGACAGGAGCCTACGAGCAGTACTTC.

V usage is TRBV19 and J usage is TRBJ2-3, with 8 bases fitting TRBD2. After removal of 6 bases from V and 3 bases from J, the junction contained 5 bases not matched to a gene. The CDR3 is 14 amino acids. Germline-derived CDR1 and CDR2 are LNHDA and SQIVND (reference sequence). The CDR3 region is CASRPGLETDTQYF. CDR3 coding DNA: TGTGCCAGTAGACCGGGACTAGAAACAGATACGCAGTATTTT. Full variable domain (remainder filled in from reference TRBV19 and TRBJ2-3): DGGITQSPKYLFRKEGQNVTLSCEQNLNHDAMYWYRQDPGQGLRLIYYSQIVNDFQKGDIAEGYSVSREKKESFPLTVTSAQKNPTAFYLCASRPGLETDTQYFGPGTRLTVL.

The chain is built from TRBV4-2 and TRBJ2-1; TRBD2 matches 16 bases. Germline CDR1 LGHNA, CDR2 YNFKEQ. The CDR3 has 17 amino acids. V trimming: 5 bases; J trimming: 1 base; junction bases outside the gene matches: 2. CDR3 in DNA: TGTGCCAGCAGCGGGACTAGCGGGGGGGGGTCCTACAATGAGCAGTTCTTC. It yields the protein CASSGTSGGGSYNEQFF.

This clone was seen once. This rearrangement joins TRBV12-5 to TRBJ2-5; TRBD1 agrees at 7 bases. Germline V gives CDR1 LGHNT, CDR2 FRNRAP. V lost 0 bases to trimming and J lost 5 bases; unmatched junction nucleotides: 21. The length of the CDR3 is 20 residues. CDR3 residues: CASGLVYKTSDRDLLETQYF. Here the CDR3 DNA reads TGTGCTAGTGGTTTGGTATATAAAACGAGTGACAGGGATCTCCTGGAGACCCAGTACTTC.

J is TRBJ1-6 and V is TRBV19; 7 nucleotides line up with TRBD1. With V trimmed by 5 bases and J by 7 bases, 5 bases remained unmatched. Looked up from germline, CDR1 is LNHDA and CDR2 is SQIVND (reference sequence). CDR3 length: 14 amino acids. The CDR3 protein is CASSLQGSNSPLHF. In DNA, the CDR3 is TGTGCCAGTAGTCTACAGGGGTCGAATTCACCCCTCCACTTT.

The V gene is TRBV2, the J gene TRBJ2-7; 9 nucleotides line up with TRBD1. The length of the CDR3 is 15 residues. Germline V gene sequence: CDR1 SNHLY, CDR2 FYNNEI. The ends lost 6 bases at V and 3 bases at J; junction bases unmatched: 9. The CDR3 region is CASRVDRGEGYEQYF. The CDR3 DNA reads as TGTGCCAGCAGGGTTGACAGGGGGGAAGGCTACGAGCAGTACTTC.

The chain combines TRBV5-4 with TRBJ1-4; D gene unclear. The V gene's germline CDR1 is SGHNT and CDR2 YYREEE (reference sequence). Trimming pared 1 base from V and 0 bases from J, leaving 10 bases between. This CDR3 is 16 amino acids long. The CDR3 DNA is TGTGCCAGCAGCTTGCTTGGGAGTGCAACTAATGAAAAACTGTTTTTT. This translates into CASSLLGSATNEKLFF.

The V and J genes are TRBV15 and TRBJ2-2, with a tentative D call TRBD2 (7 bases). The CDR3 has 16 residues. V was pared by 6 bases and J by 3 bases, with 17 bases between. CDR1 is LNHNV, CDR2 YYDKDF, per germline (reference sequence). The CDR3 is CATRGGSSGHTGELFF. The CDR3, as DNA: TGTGCCACCAGAGGGGGATCTAGCGGACACACCGGGGAGCTGTTTTTT. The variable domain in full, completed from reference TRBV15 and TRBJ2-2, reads DAMVIQNPRYQVTQFGKPVTLSCSQTLNHNVMYWYQQKSSQAPKLLFHYYDKDFNNEADTPDNFQSRRPNTSFCFLDIRSPGLGDTAMYLCATRGGSSGHTGELFFGEGSRLTVL.

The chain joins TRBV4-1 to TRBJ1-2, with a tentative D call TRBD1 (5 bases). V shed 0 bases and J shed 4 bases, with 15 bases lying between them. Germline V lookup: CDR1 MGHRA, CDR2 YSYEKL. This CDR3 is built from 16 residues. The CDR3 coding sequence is TGCGCCAGCAGCCAAGAAGTTGGGACTGCAAGCTATGGCTACACCTTC. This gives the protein CASSQEVGTASYGYTF.

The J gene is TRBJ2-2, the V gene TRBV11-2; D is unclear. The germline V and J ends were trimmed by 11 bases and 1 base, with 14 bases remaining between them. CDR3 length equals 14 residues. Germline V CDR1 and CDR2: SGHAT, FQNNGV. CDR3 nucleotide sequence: TGTGCCTCGCAGGCAGGTGTGAACACCGGGGAGCTGTTTTTT. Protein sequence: CASQAGVNTGELFF.

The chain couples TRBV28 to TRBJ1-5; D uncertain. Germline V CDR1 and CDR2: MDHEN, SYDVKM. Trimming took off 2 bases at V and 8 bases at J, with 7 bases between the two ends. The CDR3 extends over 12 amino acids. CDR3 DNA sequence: TGTGCCAGCAGTTTAACGGGTGAGCCCCAGCATTTT. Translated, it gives CASSLTGEPQHF.

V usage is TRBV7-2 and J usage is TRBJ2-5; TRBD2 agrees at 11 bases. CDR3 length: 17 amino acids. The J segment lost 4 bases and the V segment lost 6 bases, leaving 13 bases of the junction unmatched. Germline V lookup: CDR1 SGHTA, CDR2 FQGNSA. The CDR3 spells CASRNSGGASPGETQYF. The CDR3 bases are TGTGCCAGCAGGAATAGCGGGGGGGCCTCCCCCGGAGAGACCCAGTACTTC.

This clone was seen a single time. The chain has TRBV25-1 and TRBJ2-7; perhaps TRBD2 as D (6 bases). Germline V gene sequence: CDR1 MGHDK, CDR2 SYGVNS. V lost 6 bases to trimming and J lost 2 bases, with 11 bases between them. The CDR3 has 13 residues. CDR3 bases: TGTGCCAGCAGACCCGCGGGGACCTACGAGCAGTACTTC. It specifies CASRPAGTYEQYF.

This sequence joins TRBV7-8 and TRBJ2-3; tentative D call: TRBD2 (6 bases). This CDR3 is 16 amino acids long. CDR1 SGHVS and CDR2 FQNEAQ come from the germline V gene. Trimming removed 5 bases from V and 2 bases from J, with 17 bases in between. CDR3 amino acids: CASSPTGGTLTDTQYF. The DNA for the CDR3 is TGTGCCAGCAGCCCAACGGGCGGGACCCTCACAGATACGCAGTATTTT.

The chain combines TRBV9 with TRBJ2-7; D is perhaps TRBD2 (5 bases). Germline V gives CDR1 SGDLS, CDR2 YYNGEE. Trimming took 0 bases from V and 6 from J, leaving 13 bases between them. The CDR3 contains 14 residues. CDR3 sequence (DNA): TGTGCCAGCAGCGTAGACCCGGGAATGGGCGAGCAGTACTTC. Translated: CASSVDPGMGEQYF.

CDR3: CSVTGGTGNTIYF. As DNA, the CDR3 is TGCAGCGTGACAGGGGGCACTGGAAACACCATATATTTT. The chain employs TRBV29-1 and TRBJ1-3, with TRBD1 matching over 10 bases. CDR3 size: 13 residues. The V segment lost 6 bases and the J segment 2 bases; nucleotides outside the gene matches: 1. Germline assignment: CDR1 SQVTM and CDR2 ANQGSEA.